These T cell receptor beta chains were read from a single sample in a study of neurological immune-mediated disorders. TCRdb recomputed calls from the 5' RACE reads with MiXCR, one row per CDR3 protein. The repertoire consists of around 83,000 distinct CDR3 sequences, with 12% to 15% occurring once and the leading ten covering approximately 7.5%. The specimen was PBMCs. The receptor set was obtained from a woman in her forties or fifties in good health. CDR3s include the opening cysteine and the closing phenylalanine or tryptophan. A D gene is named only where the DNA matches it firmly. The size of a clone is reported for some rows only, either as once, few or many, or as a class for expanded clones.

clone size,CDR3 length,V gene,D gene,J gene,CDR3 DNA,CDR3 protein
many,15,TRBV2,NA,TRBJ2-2,TGTGCCGGAGAATTAGGATCGGCAAACACCGGGGAGCTGTTTTTT,CAGELGSANTGELFF
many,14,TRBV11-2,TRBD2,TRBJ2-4,TGTGCCAGCAGCTTGGGAGGGGCCAAAAACATTCAGTACTTC,CASSLGGAKNIQYF
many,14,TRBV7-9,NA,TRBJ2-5,TGTGCCAGCAGCCCAGGGGGGGCAAAAGAGACCCAGTACTTC,CASSPGGAKETQYF
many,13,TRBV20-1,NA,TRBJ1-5,TGCAGTGCTAGAGATCAGGGCCCTCAGCCCCAGCATTTT,CSARDQGPQPQHF
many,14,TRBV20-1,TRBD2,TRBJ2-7,TGCAGTGCAACCTCTAGCGGGAGGGGGAACGAGCAGTACTTC,CSATSSGRGNEQYF
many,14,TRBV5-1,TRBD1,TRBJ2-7,TGCGCCAGCAGCGCCACAGGGGGCTCCTACGAGCAGTACTTC,CASSATGGSYEQYF
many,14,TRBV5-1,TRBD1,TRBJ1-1,TGCGCCAGCAGCCCCGCAGGGGGGTCGGGTGAAGCTTTCTTT,CASSPAGGSGEAFF
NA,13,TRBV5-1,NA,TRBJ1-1,TGCGCCAGCGGGAGGGAAGCACACCCAGGAGCTTTCTTT,CASGREAHPGAFF
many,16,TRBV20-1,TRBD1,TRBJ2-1,TGCAGTGCTAGAGATCCAAGACAGGGGTCGATCAATGAGCAGTTCTTC,CSARDPRQGSINEQFF
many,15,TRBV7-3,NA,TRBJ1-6,TGTGCCAGCAGCTTTGGACGCGAAGTAGGTTCACCCCTCCACTTT,CASSFGREVGSPLHF
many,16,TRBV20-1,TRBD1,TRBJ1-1,TGCAGTGCTAGAGAAGAGGGGGCCCGGGTGAACACTGAAGCTTTCTTT,CSAREEGARVNTEAFF
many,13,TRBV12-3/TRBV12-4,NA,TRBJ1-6,TGTGCCAGTAAGCCCTTCTATAATTCACCCCTCCACTTT,CASKPFYNSPLHF
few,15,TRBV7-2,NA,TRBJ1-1,TGTGCCAGCAGCTTCGGGGGCACCATGAACACTGAAGCTTTCTTT,CASSFGGTMNTEAFF
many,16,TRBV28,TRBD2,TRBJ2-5,TGTGCCAGCAGTTTAGCGGGAGGGCCAACGGCAGAGACCCAGTACTTC,CASSLAGGPTAETQYF